This TCR beta chain was profiled in a study of T cell repertoires in cytomegalovirus infection. Study-level information: CMV infection and matching HLA type were both indicated by public TCR beta signatures.

This clonotype was recorded a few times. Its antigen is undetermined. Study-wide findings and caveats: In two of eight donors, the top clonotype was HLA-C-restricted CMV-specific.

The CDR3 is made up of 14 amino acids. Trimming took 8 bases from V and 5 from J; bases not matched to a gene: 8. TCRdb passed the reads through MiXCR, listing each CDR3 protein once. The sample lists around 800,000 distinct CDR3 sequences; roughly 33% were seen once. The receptor's source is a human donor in good health (CMV status not recorded). Some clones in this sample may be carry-over from other donors' samples. The genes are TRBV12-3 or TRBV12-4 and TRBJ2-4; TRBD2 matches 8 bases. The sample here was cultured CD8+ T cells from PBMCs, taken from culture after CMV antigen stimulation. CDR3 in amino acids: CASGSPGLENIQYF. The CDR3 bases are TGTGCCAGCGGATCCCCGGGACTAGAAAACATTCAGTACTTC.